Following are 30 T cell receptor beta chains from one sample sequenced in a study of cytomegalovirus exposure and HLA in healthy donors. A multiplex PCR was run with 60 Vbeta primers and 13 Jbeta primers. Repertoires were generated with immunoSEQ multiplex PCR, while TCRdb's copy carries only in-frame clones and drops some. The data contain approximately 100,000 clones, around 80% of them singletons. Sequenced sample: PBMCs. These receptors were collected from a male donor in good health and CMV-seropositive.

This clone came up a few times. V and J are TRBV6-5 and TRBJ2-3; 8 nucleotides agree with TRBD2. The germline CDR1 and CDR2 sequences are MNHEY and SVGAGI. Germline trimming cut 5 bases from V and 0 bases from J; bases unmatched to any gene: 4. The CDR3 is made up of 15 amino acids. The CDR3 here is CASSGERGSTDTQYF. The CDR3 DNA follows: TGTGCCAGCAGTGGGGAGCGGGGGAGCACAGATACGCAGTATTTT.

The rearrangement joins TRBV25-1 to TRBJ2-7; possible D gene TRBD1, 6 bases. Trimming removed 2 bases from V and 4 bases from J, with 15 bases in between. The CDR3 spans 15 residues. CDR1 is MGHDK, CDR2 SYGVNS, per germline. The CDR3 sequence is CASSETGTRMYEQYF. In DNA, the CDR3 is TGTGCCAGCAGTGAAACCGGGACACGAATGTACGAGCAGTACTTC.

This clone was counted between two and nine times. V is TRBV25-1 and J is TRBJ2-1; possible D gene TRBD2, 7 bases. The CDR3 contains 16 residues. V shed 3 bases and J shed 0 bases, with 12 bases lying between them. From germline, CDR1 is MGHDK and CDR2 SYGVNS. CDR3 in amino acids: CASSDQGRVSYNEQFF. The CDR3 nucleotides are TGTGCCAGCAGTGACCAGGGGAGGGTCTCCTACAATGAGCAGTTCTTC.

This chain connects TRBV4-3 to TRBJ1-1; no clear D. V was trimmed by 3 bases and J by 4 bases, leaving 9 bases between them. Germline lookup yields CDR1 LGHNA and CDR2 YSLEER. The CDR3 extends over 13 amino acids. The CDR3 loop is CASSQEGFTEAFF. The CDR3 DNA is TGCGCCAGCAGCCAGGAGGGTTTCACTGAAGCTTTCTTT.

J is TRBJ2-1 and V is TRBV5-1, with TRBD1 matching over 12 bases. Trimming took 3 bases from V and 7 from J; bases not matched to a gene: 11. The CDR3 consists of 17 residues. Germline V lookup: CDR1 SGHRS, CDR2 YFSETQ. CDR3 loop: CASSSTYGTGGSNEQFF. Here the CDR3 DNA reads TGCGCCAGCAGCTCGACCTACGGGACAGGGGGCTCAAATGAGCAGTTCTTC.

This chain uses TRBV5-6 with TRBJ1-3; D possibly corresponds to TRBD1 (5 bases). Trimming cost V 0 bases and J 1 base, with 8 bases left between them. Per germline, CDR1 SGHDT and CDR2 YYEEEE. This CDR3 comprises 15 residues. CDR3 in DNA: TGTGCCAGCAGCTTGGGACAGTCGTCTGGAAACACCATATATTTT. This sequence encodes CASSLGQSSGNTIYF.

The chain carries TRBV27 and TRBJ1-1, with TRBD1 identical over 7 bases. Germline V gene lookup returns CDR1 MNHEY and CDR2 SMNVEV (reference sequence). The J segment lost 7 bases and the V segment lost 2 bases, leaving 10 bases of the junction unmatched. CDR3 length: 15 residues. The chain's CDR3 is CASSLIPGTACEAFF. The CDR3 region has the DNA TGTGCCAGCAGTTTAATTCCCGGGACAGCTTGTGAAGCTTTCTTT.

The gene calls are TRBV5-4 and TRBJ1-2, with D perhaps matching TRBD1 (6 bases). Trimming stripped 4 bases from V and 2 bases from J, with 12 bases between. The CDR3 is 14 residues long. The germline V gene encodes CDR1 SGHNT and CDR2 YYREEE (reference sequence). The CDR3 region is CASSADRNNYGYTF. CDR3 DNA sequence: TGTGCCAGCAGCGCTGACAGGAACAACTATGGCTACACCTTC.

This sequence joins TRBV5-5 and TRBJ2-1, with 10 positions matching TRBD2. The CDR3 runs 16 residues. Losses at the gene ends were 3 bases for V and 5 bases for J; bases not matched to a gene: 8. Germline CDR1 and CDR2: SGHKS and YYEKEE (reference sequence). CDR3: CASSWVLAGGNNEQFF. The CDR3 DNA follows: TGTGCCAGCAGCTGGGTTTTAGCGGGGGGCAACAATGAGCAGTTCTTC.

The rearrangement links TRBV6-6 to TRBJ2-2, with TRBD2 as a possible D gene (5 bases). Germline V gene lookup returns CDR1 MNHNY and CDR2 SVGAGI (reference sequence). The CDR3 consists of 14 residues. Trimming shortened V by 6 bases and J by 7 bases, and 15 bases separated the two germline ends. This chain's CDR3 is CASRVGELNGELFF. The CDR3 DNA follows: TGTGCCAGCAGGGTGGGAGAGTTGAACGGGGAGCTGTTTTTT.

The chain couples TRBV7-9 to TRBJ1-2; D call uncertain. With 1 base removed from V and 8 bases from J, the gap between germline ends came to 8 bases. The germline gives CDR1 SEHNR, CDR2 FQNEAQ (reference sequence). CDR3 size: 12 residues. The CDR3 spells CASSLGALGYTF. Here the CDR3 DNA reads TGTGCCAGCAGCTTAGGGGCGTTGGGCTACACCTTC.

This clone was found a few times. The chain links TRBV5-1 to TRBJ2-5; 8 nucleotides match TRBD2. This CDR3 contains 17 residues. After removal of 2 bases from V and 5 bases from J, the junction contained 14 bases not matched to a gene. Germline V gene data show CDR1 as SGHRS and CDR2 as YFSETQ. The CDR3 reads CASSLRASGLPQETQYF. The CDR3 DNA follows: TGCGCCAGCAGCTTAAGGGCTAGCGGGCTGCCGCAGGAGACCCAGTACTTC. The full variable domain, completed using reference TRBV5-1 and TRBJ2-5, is KAGVTQTPRYLIKTRGQQVTLSCSPISGHRSVSWYQQTPGQGLQFLFEYFSETQRNKGNFPGRFSGRQFSNSRSEMNVSTLELGDSALYLCASSLRASGLPQETQYFGPGTRLLVL.

V usage is TRBV10-2 and J usage is TRBJ1-1, with 11 bases matching TRBD1. Losses at the gene ends were 9 bases for V and 0 bases for J; bases not matched to a gene: 12. CDR3 length equals 17 residues. In germline, CDR1 is WSHSY, CDR2 SAAADI. CDR3 amino acids: CASLTGTGGPMNTEAFF. In DNA form, the CDR3 reads TGCGCCAGTCTAACCGGGACAGGGGGTCCCATGAACACTGAAGCTTTCTTT.

The table lists this clone with a count of one. V gene TRBV6-4 combines with J gene TRBJ2-7, with 13 bases identical to TRBD2. This CDR3 region has 16 residues. The germline V gene has CDR1 MRHNA and CDR2 SNTAGT. V lost 4 bases and J lost 2; bases outside the gene matches: 5. CDR3 amino acids: CASSGGLAGCTYEQYF. The CDR3 region has the DNA TGTGCCAGCAGTGGGGGACTAGCGGGGTGTACCTACGAGCAGTACTTC.

V is TRBV11-1 and J is TRBJ1-2; TRBD1 is a possible D gene (6 bases). This CDR3 region has 15 residues. Germline CDR1 SGHAT, CDR2 FQDESV (reference sequence). V lost 5 bases and J lost 4, with 17 bases in between. CDR3 bases: TGTGCCAGCAGCCCCCCGCGGGGGCGAGGCTATGGCTACACCTTC. Translated: CASSPPRGRGYGYTF.

The rearrangement joins TRBV9 to TRBJ1-4, with D maybe TRBD1 (5 bases). V was pared by 0 bases and J by 4 bases, with 19 bases between. CDR1 SGDLS and CDR2 YYNGEE come from the germline V gene. CDR3 size: 18 residues. CDR3 in amino acids: CASSVAPNPGRGNEKLFF. The CDR3 region has the DNA TGTGCCAGCAGCGTAGCGCCCAATCCAGGGCGGGGTAATGAAAAACTGTTTTTT.

The rearrangement uses TRBV29-1 and TRBJ1-1; 7 nucleotides align to TRBD1. With 2 bases clipped from V and 1 base from J, the junction kept 1 base outside the gene matches. The germline V gene has CDR1 SQVTM and CDR2 ANQGSEA. This CDR3 has 13 residues. This CDR3 is CSVERTGNTEAFF. The CDR3 coding sequence is TGCAGCGTTGAACGGACAGGGAACACTGAAGCTTTCTTT.

In regard to this clone: Germline is not matched at one junction end, which may reflect a read error. V and J are TRBV7-9 and TRBJ2-3; TRBD2 matches 8 bases. The length of the CDR3 is 17 residues. Germline V lookup: CDR1 SEHNR, CDR2 FQNEAQ (reference sequence). CDR3 DNA: TGTTCCAGCAGCTCGAGTTTCGGGTCGGGAGGGGTCGATACGCAGTATTTT. Its translation is CSSSSSFGSGGVDTQYF.

V gene TRBV2 combines with J gene TRBJ2-7; possibly TRBD1 for D (5 bases). V was trimmed by 8 bases and J by 2 bases, leaving 16 bases between them. CDR1 and CDR2 from the germline V gene are SNHLY and FYNNEI. The CDR3 is made up of 14 amino acids. The CDR3 DNA reads TGTGCCAGCTGTAGACAGCGAGGCCCCTACGAGCAGTACTTC. This encodes CASCRQRGPYEQYF.

The chain carries TRBV4-3 and TRBJ2-1, with 14 bases that match TRBD2. The CDR3 sequence is 16 residues long. Trimming at V came to 5 bases and at J to 9 bases, leaving 9 bases not matched to a gene. The V gene's germline CDR1 is LGHNA and CDR2 YSLEER. DNA for the CDR3: TGCGCCAGCAGCACGCTGACTAGCGGGGGGGCGTCTGAGCAGTTCTTC. Encoded protein: CASSTLTSGGASEQFF.

This clone has more than one count but fewer than ten. The chain links TRBV2 to TRBJ2-7, with TRBD1 matching over 8 bases. The CDR3 sequence is 18 residues long. Per the germline V gene, CDR1 is SNHLY and CDR2 is FYNNEI. The V and J ends lost 7 bases and 0 bases, in that order; junction bases with no gene match: 17. CDR3 region: CASTPPETGVKISYEQYF. The CDR3 DNA is TGTGCCAGCACCCCTCCCGAGACAGGGGTCAAGATCTCCTACGAGCAGTACTTC.

V usage is TRBV29-1 and J usage is TRBJ1-2; D is ambiguous. In germline, CDR1 is SQVTM, CDR2 ANQGSEA. The CDR3 has 11 residues. Trimming left V 2 bases short and J 8 bases short, with 9 bases between. The CDR3 DNA sequence: TGCAGCGTTGAAAGTAGCGGGGGCTACACCTTC. Amino acid sequence: CSVESSGGYTF.

This chain connects TRBV6-6 to TRBJ1-2; D ambiguous. The germline V gene encodes CDR1 MNHNY and CDR2 SVGAGI (reference sequence). The CDR3 runs to 13 residues. The V gene lost 5 bases and the J gene lost 6 bases, with 13 bases spanning the gap. The CDR3 sequence: CASSPTAVDGYTF. Written as DNA, the CDR3 is TGTGCCAGCAGTCCAACAGCTGTGGATGGCTACACCTTC.

The rearrangement uses TRBV7-2 and TRBJ1-2, with 9 nucleotides matching TRBD1. V was clipped by 1 base and J by 8 bases; unmatched bases: 11. CDR1 is SGHTA and CDR2 is FQGNSA in the germline V gene. The CDR3 is made up of 16 amino acids. DNA of the CDR3: TGTGCCAGCAGCTTAGTGTCCGGGACAGGGTCCTGGGGCTACACCTTC. As protein: CASSLVSGTGSWGYTF.

This chain joins TRBV7-9 and TRBJ1-1; tentatively, D is TRBD1 (6 bases). With 6 bases removed from V and 4 bases from J, the gap between germline ends came to 15 bases. CDR1 and CDR2 (germline): SEHNR, FQNEAQ (reference sequence). The CDR3 has 14 amino acids. The CDR3 loop is CASRELGTITEAFF. Written as DNA, the CDR3 is TGTGCCAGCAGGGAACTAGGGACAATCACTGAAGCTTTCTTT. The entire variable domain, with the rest obtained from reference TRBV7-9 and TRBJ1-1, is as follows: DTGVSQNPRHKITKRGQNVTFRCDPISEHNRLYWYRQTLGQGPEFLTYFQNEAQLEKSRLLSDRFSAERPKGSFSTLEIQRTEQGDSAMYLCASRELGTITEAFFGQGTRLTVV.

This chain joins TRBV30 and TRBJ2-7; 15 bases are shared with TRBD2. In germline, CDR1 is GTSNPN, CDR2 SVGIG (reference sequence). This CDR3 spans 16 amino acids. V shed 4 bases and J 6 bases; nucleotides not matched to a gene: 10. CDR3: CAWTAGLAGGIPEQYF. The CDR3 DNA is TGTGCCTGGACGGCCGGACTAGCGGGGGGGATACCCGAGCAGTACTTC.

The chain employs TRBV5-1 and TRBJ1-4; D uncertain. Trimming removed 0 bases from V and 1 base from J, with 7 bases in between. The CDR3 runs 15 residues. Germline CDR1 is SGHRS and CDR2 is YFSETQ. CDR3 DNA: TGCGCCAGCAGCTTGGAGCGGGGAACTAATGAAAAACTGTTTTTT. Encoded protein: CASSLERGTNEKLFF. Full variable domain (missing parts from reference TRBV5-1 and TRBJ1-4): KAGVTQTPRYLIKTRGQQVTLSCSPISGHRSVSWYQQTPGQGLQFLFEYFSETQRNKGNFPGRFSGRQFSNSRSEMNVSTLELGDSALYLCASSLERGTNEKLFFGSGTQLSVL.

The rearrangement joins TRBV29-1 to TRBJ1-5, with 7 bases matching TRBD1. V dropped 6 bases and J dropped 4; count of bases not matched to a gene: 6. CDR1 is SQVTM, CDR2 ANQGSEA, per germline. The CDR3 has 13 amino acids. As DNA, the CDR3 is TGCAGCGTCACAGGGGTGGGGAATCAGCCCCAGCATTTT. As protein: CSVTGVGNQPQHF.

The chain carries TRBV4-2 and TRBJ2-1; TRBD2 aligns across 10 bases. V shed 1 base, J shed 7 bases, and the junction held 4 bases outside the gene matches. CDR1 is LGHNA, CDR2 YNFKEQ, per germline. CDR3 length: 15 amino acids. The CDR3 sequence: CASSQVSGGLNEQFF. In DNA, the CDR3 is TGTGCCAGCAGCCAAGTTAGCGGGGGGCTAAATGAGCAGTTCTTC.

This sequence joins TRBV7-8 and TRBJ2-7, with D perhaps matching TRBD2 (7 bases). Germline V gene lookup returns CDR1 SGHVS and CDR2 FQNEAQ. CDR3 length: 14 amino acids. Trimming removed 4 bases at V and 0 bases at J, with 10 bases between. CDR3 loop: CASSWGGGSYEQYF. As DNA, the CDR3 is TGTGCCAGCAGCTGGGGAGGGGGCTCCTACGAGCAGTACTTC.